What follows are 14 T cell receptor beta chains derived from one specimen sequenced in a study of CD8 T cells in ankylosing spondylitis. TCRdb reprocessed the 5' RACE reads with MiXCR, giving one entry per CDR3 protein. The sample gives around 300,000 distinct CDR3 sequences, over 12% of which show up once; less than 1.1% is in the top ten. The sequencing input was blood, either unsorted or a sorted T cell fraction (not recorded which). Source of these receptors: a male donor with ankylosing spondylitis or in good health (not recorded which).

This clonotype came up a few times. The rearrangement links TRBV7-2 to TRBJ1-1, with TRBD1 as a possible D gene (5 bases). Trimming shortened V by 3 bases and J by 0 bases, and 11 bases separated the two germline ends. The CDR3 covers 15 residues. CDR1 and CDR2 (germline): SGHTA, FQGNSA. Written as DNA, the CDR3 is TGTGCCAGCAGCTTGGGACCGAACATGAACACTGAAGCTTTCTTT. Protein sequence: CASSLGPNMNTEAFF.

This clonotype was seen ten or more times. The CDR3 nucleotides read TGTGCCAGCAGGTCGGGACAGGGCTCCTACGAGCAGTACTTC. Translated, it gives CASRSGQGSYEQYF. The rearrangement links TRBV6-1 to TRBJ2-7; 9 bases match TRBD1. Trimming cost V 6 bases and J 0 bases; bases outside gene matches: 3. Germline CDR1 is MNHNS and CDR2 is SASEGT. The CDR3 runs to 14 residues.

This clonotype was observed many times. The chain uses TRBV12-3 or TRBV12-4 and TRBJ1-1; D is uncertain. This CDR3 region has 13 residues. V was trimmed by 7 bases and J by 4 bases, leaving 13 bases between them. CDR3 coding DNA: TGTGCCAGCATGCTAAATCTGGGCACTGAAGCTTTCTTT. It specifies CASMLNLGTEAFF.

This chain joins TRBV20-1 and TRBJ2-7; D is perhaps TRBD2 (6 bases). The CDR3 is 14 amino acids. Trimming cost V 3 bases and J 3 bases, with 15 bases left between them. Looked up from germline, CDR1 is DFQATT and CDR2 is SNEGSKA (reference sequence). DNA of the CDR3: TGCAGTGCTAGCCTGCGTGGCGGGAACTACGAGCAGTACTTC. It yields the protein CSASLRGGNYEQYF.

This chain joins TRBV30 and TRBJ2-3; unclear D gene. CDR1 and CDR2 (germline): GTSNPN, SVGIG (reference sequence). This CDR3 is 12 amino acids long. V gave up 0 bases and J gave up 4 bases, with 5 bases separating them. The CDR3 sequence: CAWSVLADTQYF. In DNA, the CDR3 is TGTGCCTGGAGTGTACTGGCAGATACGCAGTATTTT.

Written as DNA, the CDR3 is TGCGCCAGCAGCTCCCGGTCCAGGGGAGCCATGAACACTGAAGCTTTCTTT. Its protein product is CASSSRSRGAMNTEAFF. The rearrangement joins TRBV5-1 to TRBJ1-1, with D tentatively TRBD1 (6 bases). The CDR3 is 17 amino acids. CDR1 SGHRS and CDR2 YFSETQ come from the germline V gene. V lost 3 bases and J lost 0, with 18 bases in between.

This clonotype was seen more than once but under ten times. The chain employs TRBV4-3 and TRBJ1-5; 7 bases map to TRBD1. This CDR3 has 18 amino acids. Germline CDR1 and CDR2: LGHNA and YSLEER. V gave up 0 bases and J gave up 2 bases; unmatched junction bases: 10. The CDR3 nucleotides are TGCGCCAGCAGCCAAGATCCAAGGGGGCGAGAAGGCAATCAGCCCCAGCATTTT. Encoded protein: CASSQDPRGREGNQPQHF.

This chain uses TRBV14 with TRBJ2-3; 14 nucleotides agree with TRBD2. This CDR3 contains 19 residues. Germline V gene sequence: CDR1 SGHDN, CDR2 FVKESK. The J segment lost 1 base and the V segment lost 3 bases, leaving 9 bases of the junction unmatched. As DNA, the CDR3 is TGTGCCAGCAGCCACCGTCCCGGGACTAGCGGGAGACGCACAGATACGCAGTATTTT. Its translation: CASSHRPGTSGRRTDTQYF.

This clonotype was found a few times. The CDR3 coding sequence is TGTGCCAGCAGCTATGGAGGGCCCGAGACCCAGTACTTC. This sequence encodes CASSYGGPETQYF. V usage is TRBV7-2 and J usage is TRBJ2-5, with TRBD2 as a possible D gene (6 bases). V was pared by 4 bases and J by 5 bases, with 11 bases between. Germline V gene sequence: CDR1 SGHTA, CDR2 FQGNSA. The CDR3 runs to 13 residues.

J is TRBJ2-3 and V is TRBV5-6, with D perhaps given as TRBD1 or TRBD2 (5 bases each). From germline, CDR1 is SGHDT and CDR2 YYEEEE. The CDR3 totals 15 residues. The V end was cut by 4 bases, the J end by 7 bases, with 19 bases between. The chain's CDR3 is CASSRDPGKANTQYF. The DNA of the CDR3 is TGTGCCAGCAGCAGGGACCCCGGTAAGGCGAATACGCAGTATTTT.

V gene TRBV12-3 or TRBV12-4 combines with J gene TRBJ1-1; the match to TRBD1 covers 9 bases. V trimming: 6 bases; J trimming: 6 bases; junction bases outside the gene matches: 5. The CDR3 totals 13 residues. The CDR3 sequence: CASSPRQGAEAFF. CDR3 nucleotides: TGTGCCAGCAGCCCTCGACAGGGGGCTGAAGCTTTCTTT.

The V and J genes are TRBV20-1 and TRBJ2-3, with D unclear. Germline assignment: CDR1 DFQATT and CDR2 SNEGSKA (reference sequence). Between the trimmed V and J ends, which lost 5 bases and 2 bases, there was a span of 14 bases. The CDR3 contains 14 residues. CDR3 in amino acids: CSAGLDIFTDTQYF. DNA for the CDR3: TGCAGTGCTGGCTTGGATATATTCACAGATACGCAGTATTTT.

This clonotype was counted a few times. V and J are TRBV5-1 and TRBJ2-1; maybe TRBD2 (6 bases). Trimming took off 0 bases at V and 8 bases at J, with 12 bases between the two ends. Germline V gene data show CDR1 as SGHRS and CDR2 as YFSETQ. This CDR3 is built from 14 residues. CDR3 loop: CASSLGEGGDEQFF. DNA of the CDR3: TGCGCCAGCAGCTTGGGGGAAGGAGGGGATGAGCAGTTCTTC.

This clonotype was found many times. A junction end diverges from the germline sequence, so it may reflect a read error. This sequence joins TRBV5-1 and TRBJ2-3; D uncertain. Germline CDR1 and CDR2: SGHRS and YFSETQ. This CDR3 is built from 11 residues. The CDR3 sequence: CASSQTDTQYF. The CDR3 DNA sequence: TGTGCCAGCAGCCAAACAGATACGCAGTATTTT.